This TCR beta chain was retrieved from a study of blood T cell repertoires in COVID-19. Study-level background: The study drew acute and convalescent COVID-19 samples from the United States, Italy and Spain. From T cells, B-cell-depleted T cells, or PBMCs came the material, which was cDNA or gDNA.

The junction had 9 bases not matched to a gene; V was cut back by 5 bases and J by 2 bases. From germline, CDR1 is SGHTA and CDR2 FQGNSA. The CDR3 totals 17 residues. Using immunoSEQ multiplex PCR, the repertoire was profiled, and TCRdb retains in-frame clones only, with some absent. The sample holds 60,000 to 75,000 clones, roughly 80% seen once. The sequencing input was peripheral blood. This TCR came from a woman of 80 years or more with acute or convalescent COVID-19. The chain couples TRBV7-2 to TRBJ1-4, with TRBD1 matching 9 bases. CDR3 residues: CASSLYRGRVTNEKLFF. The CDR3 DNA follows: TGTGCCAGCAGCCTGTACAGGGGGCGCGTTACTAATGAAAAACTGTTTTTT.